This record looks at one TCR beta chain sequence and its context. Unmatched junction bases numbered 5, after V lost 6 bases and J lost 4 bases. Germline lookup yields CDR1 MDHEN and CDR2 SYDVKM. The CDR3 is made up of 13 amino acids. Here immunoSEQ multiplex PCR was the method, and the copy in TCRdb shows in-frame clones only, minus some. Here the sample spans about 48,000 clones, approximately 85% being singletons. The sample is drawn from a study of blood T cell repertoires in COVID-19. Study in general: PBMCs, B-cell-depleted T cells, or T cells were the source of the cDNA or gDNA that made up the material.

Sequences were obtained from peripheral blood. The TCR was taken from a human donor in a cohort sampled during active COVID-19. The donor label of this sample is uncertain. The V and J genes are TRBV28 and TRBJ1-2, with TRBD1 matching over 7 bases. CDR3 protein: CASSLGQIYGYTF. In DNA, the CDR3 is TGTGCCAGCAGCCTGGGACAGATCTATGGCTACACCTTC.